This T cell receptor (beta chain) was documented in a study of human T cells and chemical hapten exposure. General study results and limits: Against controls, expanded TCRs gave rise to significantly more large CDR3 similarity clusters.

TCRdb fed the RACE reads into MiXCR, producing one record per CDR3 protein. The profile shows roughly 180,000 distinct CDR3 sequences, around 13% of them singletons. In germline, CDR1 is SGHKS, CDR2 YYEKEE (reference sequence). The length of the CDR3 is 15 residues. V was shortened by 3 bases and J by 3 bases, with 14 bases between the two germline ends. The time point is: patch test 1, 2 weeks after DPC sensitization. The sample's treatment: therapeutic diphenylcyclopropenone sensitization with weekly scalp DPC. Patches went on only after blood had been drawn each time. This clonotype was found a few times. Its target is unknown.

The V call is TRBV5-5, the J call TRBJ2-3; D is possibly TRBD1 (6 bases). This clonotype was obtained from a woman in her twenties or thirties with alopecia areata. Some clones in this sample may be carry-over from other donors' samples. The source was whole blood, collected in connection with sensitization to the hapten diphenylcyclopropenone (DPC). As DNA, the CDR3 is TGTGCCAGCAGCTGGACAGTTCCCAAAACAGATACGCAGTATTTT. Its translation: CASSWTVPKTDTQYF.